This entry lists 27 T cell receptor beta chains sequenced from one sample in a study of blood T cell repertoires in COVID-19. Profiling relied on immunoSEQ multiplex PCR, and the TCRdb table lists in-frame clones only, not all of them. This table has 330,000 or so clones, 88% appearing once. Material for sequencing was PBMCs or T cells enriched from blood (not recorded which). The receptors come from a man aged 25-45 years who had recovered from COVID-19.

The V call is TRBV30, the J call TRBJ1-5; D ambiguous. The CDR3 covers 12 residues. Germline-derived CDR1 and CDR2 are GTSNPN and SVGIG (reference sequence). V was shortened by 1 base and J by 3 bases, with 4 bases between the two germline ends. This CDR3 reads CAWSGLNQPQHF. The CDR3 nucleotides read TGTGCCTGGAGTGGACTCAATCAGCCCCAGCATTTT.

This chain uses TRBV7-9 with TRBJ2-1; TRBD2 aligns across 8 bases. The CDR3 covers 14 residues. Germline V lookup: CDR1 SEHNR, CDR2 FQNEAQ (reference sequence). J lost 7 bases, V lost 4 bases, and 6 bases had no gene match. DNA of the CDR3: TGTGCCAGCAGCTATAGCGGGGAAGCAAATGAGCAGTTCTTC. This translates into CASSYSGEANEQFF.

The gene calls are TRBV27 and TRBJ1-5; TRBD1 might be the D (6 bases). V was clipped by 6 bases and J by 0 bases, with 21 bases between them. The CDR3 sequence is 18 residues long. Germline assignment: CDR1 MNHEY and CDR2 SMNVEV (reference sequence). CDR3 coding DNA: TGTGCCAGCAGGGACCAGGGGAGTGGGGTTTATAGCAATCAGCCCCAGCATTTT. Residues: CASRDQGSGVYSNQPQHF.

This rearrangement joins TRBV3-1 (or the pseudogene TRBV3-2) to TRBJ2-7, with 8 bases that match TRBD2. CDR3 length equals 13 residues. Germline CDR1 and CDR2: LGHDT and YNNKEL (reference sequence). V shed 2 bases and J 7 bases; nucleotides not matched to a gene: 4. The CDR3 region is CASSQQRGGEQYF. The DNA for the CDR3 is TGTGCCAGCAGCCAACAACGGGGGGGAGAGCAGTACTTC.

The V call is TRBV11-2, the J call TRBJ1-3; a possible D gene is TRBD1 (5 bases). Per the germline V gene, CDR1 is SGHAT and CDR2 is FQNNGV. The CDR3 loop spans 16 amino acids. V dropped 3 bases and J dropped 0 bases, with 12 bases sitting between them. CDR3 coding DNA: TGTGCCAGCAGCTTTTCAGGGTTGGCCTCTGGAAACACCATATATTTT. It yields the protein CASSFSGLASGNTIYF.

This sequence joins TRBV18 and TRBJ2-3, with 7 bases aligning to TRBD1. The CDR3 consists of 13 residues. Germline lookup yields CDR1 KGHSH and CDR2 LQKENI. With V trimmed by 4 bases and J by 11 bases, 9 bases remained unmatched. The CDR3 here is CASSRTQGIEQYF. The CDR3 DNA reads as TGTGCCAGCTCACGGACACAGGGGATTGAGCAGTATTTT.

The chain is built from TRBV6-4 and TRBJ1-2; TRBD1 might be the D (5 bases). V lost 2 bases, J lost 2 bases, and 6 bases lay in between. Per germline, CDR1 MRHNA and CDR2 SNTAGT. The CDR3 runs to 13 residues. CDR3 bases: TGTGCCAGCAGTGACCAGGGAAACTATGGCTACACCTTC. This translates into CASSDQGNYGYTF.

The V gene is TRBV28, the J gene TRBJ1-6, with 8 bases that match TRBD1. CDR1 is MDHEN and CDR2 is SYDVKM in the germline V gene. The CDR3 is 16 amino acids. V shed 4 bases, J shed 9 bases, and the junction held 11 bases outside the gene matches. The CDR3 loop reads CASSYPGQGEGSPLHF. CDR3 nucleotide sequence: TGTGCCAGCAGTTACCCCGGACAGGGAGAAGGTTCACCCCTCCACTTT.

The chain couples TRBV28 to TRBJ1-1; 9 bases line up with TRBD1. Germline V gene data show CDR1 as MDHEN and CDR2 as SYDVKM. J lost 0 bases, V lost 4 bases, and 3 bases had no gene match. The CDR3 loop spans 15 amino acids. DNA of the CDR3: TGTGCCAGCAGTTCGGGACAGGGAATGAACACTGAAGCTTTCTTT. It specifies CASSSGQGMNTEAFF. Full variable domain (outside the CDR3, taken from reference TRBV28 and TRBJ1-1): DVKVTQSSRYLVKRTGEKVFLECVQDMDHENMFWYRQDPGLGLRLIYFSYDVKMKEKGDIPEGYSVSREKKERFSLILESASTNQTSMYLCASSSGQGMNTEAFFGQGTRLTVV.

This clone came up a few times. This chain uses TRBV5-1 with TRBJ1-4; D call uncertain. This CDR3 spans 16 amino acids. Germline CDR1 reads SGHRS; CDR2 reads YFSETQ. The ends were cut back, 4 bases at V and 0 bases at J, with 13 bases in the middle. The CDR3 region has the DNA TGCGCCAGCAGCCTTACCTCCCCAGCAACTAATGAAAAACTGTTTTTT. Protein product: CASSLTSPATNEKLFF.

The gene calls are TRBV24-1 and TRBJ2-7, with D perhaps matching TRBD1 (5 bases). Looked up from germline, CDR1 is KGHDR and CDR2 is SFDVKD. The ends were cut back, 9 bases at V and 1 base at J, with 12 bases in the middle. CDR3 length equals 13 residues. The chain's CDR3 is CATSEAGSYEQYF. CDR3 DNA: TGTGCCACCTCTGAGGCAGGGTCCTACGAGCAGTACTTC.

This clone has just a few counts. CDR3 sequence: CASSFPGGFNQPQHF. In DNA form, the CDR3 reads TGTGCCAGCAGTTTTCCAGGGGGCTTTAATCAGCCCCAGCATTTT. The genes are TRBV28 and TRBJ1-5, with 8 nucleotides matching TRBD1. This CDR3 comprises 15 residues. In germline, CDR1 is MDHEN, CDR2 SYDVKM. The trim removed 3 bases at V and 4 bases at J, leaving 5 bases unmatched.

CDR3 DNA sequence: TGTGCCACCAGTGATACCGGGACTAGGTTTCATGAGCAGTTCTTC. Encoded protein: CATSDTGTRFHEQFF. The rearrangement uses TRBV24-1 and TRBJ2-1; 8 nucleotides agree with TRBD2. CDR1 is KGHDR, CDR2 SFDVKD, per germline. V gave up 3 bases and J gave up 8 bases; unmatched junction bases: 8. This CDR3 is 15 amino acids long.

This clone was recorded only once. CDR3 residues: CASSLSTTVPGGYTF. The CDR3 DNA sequence: TGTGCCAGCAGTTTATCCACAACAGTACCTGGGGGCTACACCTTC. The chain is built from TRBV27 and TRBJ1-2; D ambiguous. V lost 0 bases to trimming and J lost 8 bases, with 16 bases between them. CDR1 and CDR2 (germline): MNHEY, SMNVEV (reference sequence). The CDR3 is 15 residues long.

This clone was seen at least ten times. The V call is TRBV7-9, the J call TRBJ2-3; 7 bases map to TRBD2. CDR3 length equals 14 residues. V gave up 5 bases and J gave up 5 bases; unmatched junction bases: 7. Germline-derived CDR1 and CDR2 are SEHNR and FQNEAQ (reference sequence). Here the CDR3 reads CASSTRLAGDTQYF. The CDR3 nucleotides read TGTGCCAGCAGCACCCGACTAGCCGGAGATACGCAGTATTTT.

The genes are TRBV21-1 and TRBJ2-3; TRBD1, the table's D call, lacks a check against the DNA. TRBV21-1 is deemed a pseudogene. The CDR3 extends over 16 amino acids. CDR3 bases: TGTGCCAGCAGCGCCTCACGGGACAGGGCGGTAGATACGCAGTATTTT. Protein sequence: CASSASRDRAVDTQYF.

CDR3 coding DNA: TGTGCCAGCAAAGACAGGATTATTTCAAACTATGGCTACACCTTC. Translated, it gives CASKDRIISNYGYTF. V gene TRBV19 combines with J gene TRBJ1-2; D is perhaps TRBD1 (6 bases). CDR1 is LNHDA and CDR2 is SQIVND in the germline V gene (reference sequence). The CDR3 consists of 15 residues. V gave up 9 bases and J gave up 2 bases, with 19 bases separating them.

The chain recombines TRBV4-1 with TRBJ2-7; D may be TRBD1 (5 bases). Trimming took off 3 bases at V and 6 bases at J, with 9 bases between the two ends. The CDR3 is made up of 12 amino acids. Germline CDR1 reads MGHRA; CDR2 reads YSYEKL. CDR3 nucleotide sequence: TGCGCCAGCAGCCATGACAGTGCCGAGCAGTACTTC. Residues: CASSHDSAEQYF.

The chain recombines TRBV28 with TRBJ1-4; D is possibly TRBD1 (5 bases). Germline V lookup: CDR1 MDHEN, CDR2 SYDVKM. The CDR3 consists of 13 residues. Deletions cut 6 bases from V and 4 bases from J, with 9 bases between. CDR3 protein: CASRGLINEKLFF. CDR3 bases: TGTGCCAGCAGGGGGCTGATTAATGAAAAACTGTTTTTT.

This chain joins TRBV9 and TRBJ2-7; D remains ambiguous. V shed 4 bases and J shed 0 bases, with 14 bases lying between them. The germline gives CDR1 SGDLS, CDR2 YYNGEE. This CDR3 has 15 residues. This CDR3 reads CASSPGGSTSYEQYF. The CDR3, as DNA: TGTGCCAGCAGCCCCGGCGGCAGCACCTCCTACGAGCAGTACTTC.

The V gene is TRBV5-1, the J gene TRBJ2-5; D gene unclear. Trimming cost V 0 bases and J 1 base, with 10 bases left between them. The germline CDR1 and CDR2 sequences are SGHRS and YFSETQ. The length of the CDR3 is 15 residues. CDR3 region: CASSLAPRIQETQYF. The DNA for the CDR3 is TGCGCCAGCAGCTTGGCACCCAGAATCCAAGAGACCCAGTACTTC.

The chain links TRBV3-1 (or the pseudogene TRBV3-2) to TRBJ2-7; 8 nucleotides agree with TRBD1. The CDR3 sequence is 14 residues long. With V trimmed by 3 bases and J by 3 bases, 4 bases remained unmatched. Germline CDR1 and CDR2: LGHDT and YNNKEL (reference sequence). The chain's CDR3 is CASSHPGGGYEQYF. The CDR3 nucleotides are TGTGCCAGCAGCCACCCAGGGGGCGGCTACGAGCAGTACTTC.

This sequence joins TRBV5-1 and TRBJ2-7; 9 positions agree with TRBD1. This CDR3 has 15 amino acids. Germline V gene sequence: CDR1 SGHRS, CDR2 YFSETQ. Trimming at V came to 4 bases and at J to 2 bases, leaving 7 bases not matched to a gene. The CDR3 is CASSQDRGAAYEQYF. In nucleotides, the CDR3 is TGCGCCAGCAGCCAAGACAGGGGGGCTGCCTACGAGCAGTACTTC.

The chain uses TRBV6-5 and TRBJ1-3; unclear D gene. Germline loops: CDR1 MNHEY, CDR2 SVGAGI. This CDR3 region has 14 residues. Trimming took 2 bases from V and 1 from J, leaving 6 bases between them. DNA for the CDR3: TGTGCCAGCAGTTACGAGATTTCTGGAAACACCATATATTTT. This gives the protein CASSYEISGNTIYF.

This chain uses TRBV5-6 with TRBJ1-1, with a weak D call TRBD1 (6 bases). The CDR3 runs to 16 residues. From germline, CDR1 is SGHDT and CDR2 YYEEEE. Trimming took 6 bases from V and 1 from J, leaving 19 bases between them. The CDR3 DNA sequence: TGTGCCAGCACAACCTACAGGGTAGGGCAGAACACTGAAGCTTTCTTT. Protein: CASTTYRVGQNTEAFF.

V gene TRBV7-9 combines with J gene TRBJ2-7; the match to TRBD1 covers 9 bases. V shed 0 bases and J 4 bases; nucleotides not matched to a gene: 10. Germline V CDR1 and CDR2: SEHNR, FQNEAQ (reference sequence). This CDR3 is 17 amino acids long. CDR3 sequence (DNA): TGTGCCAGCAGCTTAGCTCAACCGGGACAGGGCTTTTACGAGCAGTACTTC. Protein: CASSLAQPGQGFYEQYF.

V gene TRBV4-2 combines with J gene TRBJ2-3, with TRBD2 matching 8 bases. CDR3 length: 16 amino acids. Germline V CDR1 and CDR2: LGHNA, YNFKEQ. With V trimmed by 1 base and J by 6 bases, 9 bases remained unmatched. CDR3 sequence reads: CASSQVLGGGSDTQYF. For the CDR3, the DNA is TGTGCCAGCAGCCAAGTGCTCGGCGGGGGGTCGGATACGCAGTATTTT.